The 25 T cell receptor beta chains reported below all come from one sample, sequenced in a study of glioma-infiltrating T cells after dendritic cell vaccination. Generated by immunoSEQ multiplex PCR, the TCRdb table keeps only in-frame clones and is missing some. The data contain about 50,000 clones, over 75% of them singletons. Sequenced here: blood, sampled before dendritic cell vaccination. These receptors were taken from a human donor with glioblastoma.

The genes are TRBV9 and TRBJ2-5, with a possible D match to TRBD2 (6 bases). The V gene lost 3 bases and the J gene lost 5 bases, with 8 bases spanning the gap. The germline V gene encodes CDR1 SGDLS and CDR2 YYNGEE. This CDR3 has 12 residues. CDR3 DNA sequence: TGTGCCAGCAGCGAGGGAGGTGAGACCCAGTACTTC. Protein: CASSEGGETQYF.

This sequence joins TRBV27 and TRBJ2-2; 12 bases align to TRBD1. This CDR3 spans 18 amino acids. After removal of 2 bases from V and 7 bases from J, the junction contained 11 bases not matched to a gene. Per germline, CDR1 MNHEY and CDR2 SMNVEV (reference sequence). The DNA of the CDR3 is TGTGCCAGCAGTTTAGAGGGGACAGGGGGCGCGGCAGTCGGGGAGCTGTTTTTT. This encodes CASSLEGTGGAAVGELFF.

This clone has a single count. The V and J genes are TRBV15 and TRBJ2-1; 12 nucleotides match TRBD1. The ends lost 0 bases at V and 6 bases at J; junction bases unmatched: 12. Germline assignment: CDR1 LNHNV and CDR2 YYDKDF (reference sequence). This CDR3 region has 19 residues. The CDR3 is CATSRDFLPRDRGLNEQFF. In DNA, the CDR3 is TGTGCCACCAGCAGAGATTTTTTACCCCGGGACAGGGGGCTCAATGAGCAGTTCTTC.

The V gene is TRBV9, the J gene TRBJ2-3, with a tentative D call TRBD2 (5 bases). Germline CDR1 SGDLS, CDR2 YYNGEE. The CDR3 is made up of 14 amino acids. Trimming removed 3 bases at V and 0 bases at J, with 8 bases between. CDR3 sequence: CASSAADSTDTQYF. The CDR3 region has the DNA TGTGCCAGCAGCGCAGCGGATAGCACAGATACGCAGTATTTT.

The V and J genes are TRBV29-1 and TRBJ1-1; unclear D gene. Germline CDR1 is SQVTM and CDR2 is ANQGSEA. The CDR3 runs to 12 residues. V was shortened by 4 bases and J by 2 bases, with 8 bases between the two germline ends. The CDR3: CSVVRSNTEAFF. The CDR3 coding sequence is TGCAGCGTTGTCCGGAGCAACACTGAAGCTTTCTTT.

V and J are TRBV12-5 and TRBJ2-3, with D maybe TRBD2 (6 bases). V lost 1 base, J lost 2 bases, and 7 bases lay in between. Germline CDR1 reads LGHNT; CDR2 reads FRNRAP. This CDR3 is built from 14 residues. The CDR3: CASGLAGVTDTQYF. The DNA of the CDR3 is TGTGCTAGTGGTTTGGCGGGGGTCACAGATACGCAGTATTTT.

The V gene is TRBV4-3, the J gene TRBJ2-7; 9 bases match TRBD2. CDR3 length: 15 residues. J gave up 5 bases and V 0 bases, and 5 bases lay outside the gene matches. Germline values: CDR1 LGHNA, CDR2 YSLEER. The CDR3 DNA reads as TGCGCCAGCAGCCAAGAAAGCGCGGGGGGGGACGAGCAGTACTTC. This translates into CASSQESAGGDEQYF.

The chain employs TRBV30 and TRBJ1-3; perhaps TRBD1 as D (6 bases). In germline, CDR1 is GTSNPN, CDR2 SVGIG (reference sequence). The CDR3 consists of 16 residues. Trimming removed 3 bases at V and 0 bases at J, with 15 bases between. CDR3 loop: CAWRGHPGDSGNTIYF. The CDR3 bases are TGTGCCTGGAGGGGCCATCCAGGGGACTCTGGAAACACCATATATTTT.

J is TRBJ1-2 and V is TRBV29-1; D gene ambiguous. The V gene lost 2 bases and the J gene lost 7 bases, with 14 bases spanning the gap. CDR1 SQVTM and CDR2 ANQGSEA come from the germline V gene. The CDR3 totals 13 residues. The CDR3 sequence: CSVERLTSGGYTF. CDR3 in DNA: TGCAGCGTTGAAAGACTTACGTCGGGTGGCTACACCTTC.

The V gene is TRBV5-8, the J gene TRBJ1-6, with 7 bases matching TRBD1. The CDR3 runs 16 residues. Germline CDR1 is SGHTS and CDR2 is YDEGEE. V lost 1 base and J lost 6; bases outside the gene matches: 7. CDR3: CASSLSSGGTNSPLHF. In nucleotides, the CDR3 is TGTGCCAGCAGCTTGTCGTCAGGGGGGACTAATTCACCCCTCCACTTT.

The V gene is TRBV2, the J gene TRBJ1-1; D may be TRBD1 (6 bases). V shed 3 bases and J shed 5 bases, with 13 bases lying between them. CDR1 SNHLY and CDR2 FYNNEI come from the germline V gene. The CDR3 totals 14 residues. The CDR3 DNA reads TGTGCCAGCAGTGATCACAGGGTAGGGACTGAAGCTTTCTTT. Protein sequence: CASSDHRVGTEAFF.

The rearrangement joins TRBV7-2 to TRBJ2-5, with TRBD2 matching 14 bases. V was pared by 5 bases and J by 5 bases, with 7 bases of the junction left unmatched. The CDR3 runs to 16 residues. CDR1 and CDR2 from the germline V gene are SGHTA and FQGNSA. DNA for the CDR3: TGTGCCAGCAGCCCAGGAGGGACTAGCGGGAGCGAGACCCAGTACTTC. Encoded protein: CASSPGGTSGSETQYF.

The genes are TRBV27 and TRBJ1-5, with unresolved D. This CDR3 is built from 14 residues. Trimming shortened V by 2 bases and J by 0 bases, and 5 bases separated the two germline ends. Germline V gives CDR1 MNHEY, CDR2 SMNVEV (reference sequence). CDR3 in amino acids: CASSLEGSNQPQHF. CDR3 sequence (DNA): TGTGCCAGCAGTTTAGAGGGTAGCAATCAGCCCCAGCATTTT.

DNA of the CDR3: TGTGCCAGCAGCCAAGAAAGGGGGCGAAAGGTTCAGTACTTC. Translated: CASSQERGRKVQYF. The rearrangement uses TRBV4-2 and TRBJ2-4; 7 bases fit TRBD1. The CDR3 extends over 14 amino acids. The V segment lost 0 bases and the J segment 11 bases; nucleotides outside the gene matches: 7. Germline V gene sequence: CDR1 LGHNA, CDR2 YNFKEQ.

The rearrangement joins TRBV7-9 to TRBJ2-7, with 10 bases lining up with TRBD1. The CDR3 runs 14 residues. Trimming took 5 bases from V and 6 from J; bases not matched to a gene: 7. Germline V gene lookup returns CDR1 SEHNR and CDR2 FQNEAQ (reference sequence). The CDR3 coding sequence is TGTGCCAGCAGCGTTACCGGGACAGGGGTCGAGCAGTACTTC. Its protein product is CASSVTGTGVEQYF. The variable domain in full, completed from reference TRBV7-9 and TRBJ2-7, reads DTGVSQNPRHKITKRGQNVTFRCDPISEHNRLYWYRQTLGQGPEFLTYFQNEAQLEKSRLLSDRFSAERPKGSFSTLEIQRTEQGDSAMYLCASSVTGTGVEQYFGPGTRLTVT.

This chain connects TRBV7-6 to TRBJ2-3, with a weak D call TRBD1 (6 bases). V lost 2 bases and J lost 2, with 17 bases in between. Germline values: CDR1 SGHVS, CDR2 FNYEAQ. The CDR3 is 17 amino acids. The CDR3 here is CASSLLAGENPTDTQYF. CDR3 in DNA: TGTGCCAGCAGCTTACTAGCAGGGGAGAACCCCACAGATACGCAGTATTTT.

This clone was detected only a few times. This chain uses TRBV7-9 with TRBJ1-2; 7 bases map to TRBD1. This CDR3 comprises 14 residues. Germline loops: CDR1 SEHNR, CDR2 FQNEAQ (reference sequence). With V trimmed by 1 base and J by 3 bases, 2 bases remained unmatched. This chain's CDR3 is CASSLDGTDYGYTF. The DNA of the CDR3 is TGTGCCAGCAGCTTAGACGGGACAGACTATGGCTACACCTTC.

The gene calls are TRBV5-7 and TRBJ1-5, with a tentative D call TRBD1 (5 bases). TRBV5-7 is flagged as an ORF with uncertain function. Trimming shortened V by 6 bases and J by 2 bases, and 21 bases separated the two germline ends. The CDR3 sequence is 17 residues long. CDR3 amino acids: CASTIIAPGQGNQPQHF. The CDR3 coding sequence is TGTGCCAGCACAATCATCGCCCCAGGGCAGGGCAATCAGCCCCAGCATTTT.

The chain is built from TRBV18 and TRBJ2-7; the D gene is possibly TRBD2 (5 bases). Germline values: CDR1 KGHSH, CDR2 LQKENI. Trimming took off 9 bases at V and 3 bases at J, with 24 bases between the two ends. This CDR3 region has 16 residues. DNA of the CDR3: TGTGCCAGTCTCGCAGCGGCCGGGTCCCAAGACTACGAGCAGTACTTC. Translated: CASLAAAGSQDYEQYF.

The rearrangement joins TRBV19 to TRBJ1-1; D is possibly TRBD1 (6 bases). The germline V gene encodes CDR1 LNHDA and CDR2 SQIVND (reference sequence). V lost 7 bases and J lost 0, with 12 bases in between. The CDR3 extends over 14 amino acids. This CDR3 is CASIPPGVNTEAFF. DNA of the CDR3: TGTGCCAGTATCCCCCCAGGGGTGAACACTGAAGCTTTCTTT.

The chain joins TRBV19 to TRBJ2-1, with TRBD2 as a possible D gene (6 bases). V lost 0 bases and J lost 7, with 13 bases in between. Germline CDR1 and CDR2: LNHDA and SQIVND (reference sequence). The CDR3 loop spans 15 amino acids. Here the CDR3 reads CASSIERGIGNEQFF. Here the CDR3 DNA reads TGTGCCAGTAGTATAGAGCGGGGAATAGGGAATGAGCAGTTCTTC.

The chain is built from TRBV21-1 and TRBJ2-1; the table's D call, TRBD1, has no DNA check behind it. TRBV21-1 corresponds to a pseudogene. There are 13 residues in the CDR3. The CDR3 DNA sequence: TGTGCCAGCAGCAGGGGGACAAGTAATGAGCAGTTCTTC. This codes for CASSRGTSNEQFF.

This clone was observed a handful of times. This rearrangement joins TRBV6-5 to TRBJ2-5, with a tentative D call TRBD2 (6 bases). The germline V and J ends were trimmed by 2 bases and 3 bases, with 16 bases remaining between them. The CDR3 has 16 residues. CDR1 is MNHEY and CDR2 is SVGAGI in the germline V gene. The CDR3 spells CASSYHGGGAKETQYF. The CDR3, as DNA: TGTGCCAGCAGTTACCACGGGGGTGGGGCAAAAGAGACCCAGTACTTC.

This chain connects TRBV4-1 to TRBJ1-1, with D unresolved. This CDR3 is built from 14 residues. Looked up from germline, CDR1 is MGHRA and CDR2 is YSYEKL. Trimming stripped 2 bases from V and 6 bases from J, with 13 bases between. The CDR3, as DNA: TGCGCCAGCAGCCAAAGCGACCAGAGGGCTGAAGCTTTCTTT. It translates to CASSQSDQRAEAFF.

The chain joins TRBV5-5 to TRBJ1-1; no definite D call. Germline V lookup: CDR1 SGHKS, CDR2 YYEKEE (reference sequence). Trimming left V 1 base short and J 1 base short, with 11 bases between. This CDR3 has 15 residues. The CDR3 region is CASSLTPQENTEAFF. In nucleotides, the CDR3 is TGTGCCAGCAGCTTGACACCCCAGGAGAACACTGAAGCTTTCTTT. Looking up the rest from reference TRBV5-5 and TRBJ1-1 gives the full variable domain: DAGVTQSPTHLIKTRGQQVTLRCSPISGHKSVSWYQQVLGQGPQFIFQYYEKEERGRGNFPDRFSARQFPNYSSELNVNALLLGDSALYLCASSLTPQENTEAFFGQGTRLTVV.